A selection of T cell receptor beta chains follows, all from one sample in a study of a mutant IDH1 vaccine in newly diagnosed glioma. The antigens these receptors bind are not known. Clones were sequenced by immunoSEQ multiplex PCR, and TCRdb holds only the in-frame ones, with some missing. This repertoire shows 39,000 or so clones, roughly 74% found once; its top ten account for more than 5.5%. The source material was PBMCs, sampled from a glioma patient whose treatment included an IDH1 peptide vaccine. The receptors come from a middle-aged man with glioma. The conserved cysteine and the conserved F or W are not part of the CDR3 here.

v_call,cdr3_aa
TRBV5-1,ASSPEGETQY
TRBV20-1,SAEVGAGYT
TRBV23-1,ASSHRSGSGSYEQY
TRBV27,ASSLLPGQGGGYT
TRBV5-1,ASSSGGGSNQPQH
TRBV4-2,ASSQEWVGGPSDTQY
TRBV6-5,ASQGILNTEAF
TRBV15,ATARGATSGEKLF
TRBV2,ASSHRIGNGELF
TRBV6-1,ASSTGQGNYGYT
TRBV6-1,ASSEGDRRSEQY
TRBV7-8,ASSLIVRGITEAF
TRBV2,ASSLMRGTNEKLF
TRBV6-6,ASCYDRRTEAF
TRBV14,ASSRARVAGGSTDTQY
TRBV5-6,ASSLSTDTQY
TRBV5-8,ASSPGQKVNQPQH
TRBV9,ASTRGSRGGELF
TRBV6-4,ASSDSSASSTDTQY
TRBV10-3,AISESSTLSEQY
TRBV5-4,ASSWDVDLGYGYT
TRBV2,ASRERLSSGANVLT
TRBV6-5,ASSYSTQFNSPLH
TRBV10-3,ATSQGRAQTYEQY
TRBV6-6,ASSPDRGRDEKLF
TRBV5-1,ASSLGVSGNTIY
TRBV5-1,ASSLNPGTGGYTEAF
TRBV7-6,ASSLASGTYEQY
TRBV14,ASSPRQAPNTEAF
TRBV2,ASSVRPPSDEKLF
TRBV12-5,ASGLPHTGELF
TRBV29-1,SVARNT
TRBV18,ASSPIGTEAF
TRBV6-5,ASSYSGGSYYEQY
TRBV15,ATSRGTGLQANYGYT
TRBV5-4,ASILNTEAF
TRBV5-1,ASSPSPATANYGYT
TRBV5-1,ASSSLAGPNYNEQF
TRBV7-2,ASSARYEQY
TRBV7-8,ASTRGGTENYGYT
TRBV2,ASSEPPPVQETQY